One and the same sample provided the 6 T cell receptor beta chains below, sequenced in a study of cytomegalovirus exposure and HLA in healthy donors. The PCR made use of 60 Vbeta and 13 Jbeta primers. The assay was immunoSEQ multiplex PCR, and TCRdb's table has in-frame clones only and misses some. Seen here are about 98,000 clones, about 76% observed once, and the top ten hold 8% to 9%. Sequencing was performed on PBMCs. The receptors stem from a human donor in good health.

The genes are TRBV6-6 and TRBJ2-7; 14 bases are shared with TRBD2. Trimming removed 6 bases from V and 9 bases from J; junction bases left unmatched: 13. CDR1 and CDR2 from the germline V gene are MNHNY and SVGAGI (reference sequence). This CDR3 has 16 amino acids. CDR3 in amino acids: CASRPSWGLAGEAQYF. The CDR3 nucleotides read TGTGCCAGCAGGCCCTCCTGGGGACTAGCGGGAGAGGCGCAGTACTTC.

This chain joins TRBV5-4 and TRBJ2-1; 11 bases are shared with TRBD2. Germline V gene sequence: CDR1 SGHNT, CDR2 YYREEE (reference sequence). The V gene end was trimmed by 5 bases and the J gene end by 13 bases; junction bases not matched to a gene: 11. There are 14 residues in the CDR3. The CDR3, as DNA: TGTGCCAGCAGTTCGATAAATAGCGGGGGGGCCCAGTTCTTC. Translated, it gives CASSSINSGGAQFF.

The CDR3 spells CASSLTIAGGPHNEQFF. The CDR3 bases are TGTGCCAGCAGCTTAACCATAGCGGGAGGGCCCCACAATGAGCAGTTCTTC. The genes are TRBV7-2 and TRBJ2-1; 11 nucleotides match TRBD2. The germline V gene has CDR1 SGHTA and CDR2 FQGNSA. The V segment lost 2 bases and the J segment 5 bases; nucleotides outside the gene matches: 8. CDR3 size: 17 residues.

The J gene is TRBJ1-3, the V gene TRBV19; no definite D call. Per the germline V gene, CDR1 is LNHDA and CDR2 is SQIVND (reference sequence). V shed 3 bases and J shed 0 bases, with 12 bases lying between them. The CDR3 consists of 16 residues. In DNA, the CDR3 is TGTGCCAGTAGTATCCCGGCAGCGTTCTCTGGAAACACCATATATTTT. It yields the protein CASSIPAAFSGNTIYF.

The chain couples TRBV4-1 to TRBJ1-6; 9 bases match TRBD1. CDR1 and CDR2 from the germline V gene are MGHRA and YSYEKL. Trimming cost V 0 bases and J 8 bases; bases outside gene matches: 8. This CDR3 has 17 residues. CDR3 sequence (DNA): TGCGCCAGCAGCCAAGAAAACCGGGACAGGGTTTATTCACCCCTCCACTTT. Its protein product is CASSQENRDRVYSPLHF.

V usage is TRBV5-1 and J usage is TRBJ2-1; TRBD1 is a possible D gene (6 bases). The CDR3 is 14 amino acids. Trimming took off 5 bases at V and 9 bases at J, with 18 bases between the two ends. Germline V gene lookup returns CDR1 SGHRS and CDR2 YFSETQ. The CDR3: CASSWGTRGGEQFF. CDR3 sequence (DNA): TGCGCCAGCAGTTGGGGGACACGAGGGGGTGAGCAGTTCTTC.